This is a list of T cell receptor beta chains from one sample in a study of cytomegalovirus exposure and HLA in healthy donors. Profiled with immunoSEQ multiplex PCR; TCRdb holds only in-frame clones, not every one. The sample has 210,000 or so clones, almost 80% seen once. Specimen: PBMCs. The receptors were sampled from a young man in good health and CMV-seronegative. The CDR3 runs from the conserved cysteine through the conserved F or W. D genes are given only for firm matches.

DNA: TGTGCCAGCAGCGTAAGCATCGGGACAGGGTTATGGGTTGGGGACACTGAAGCTTTCTTT
CDR3: CASSVSIGTGLWVGDTEAFF
V: TRBV9
J: TRBJ1-1
D: TRBD1

DNA: TGTGCCAGCAGTTTGCTAGAGATCTACCACAATGAGCAGTTCTTC
CDR3: CASSLLEIYHNEQFF
V: TRBV28
J: TRBJ2-1
D: -

DNA: TGTGCCAGCAGCCAAGTCCGGGGATCCTACGAGCAGTACTTC
CDR3: CASSQVRGSYEQYF
V: TRBV4-2
J: TRBJ2-7
D: -

DNA: TGCGCCAGCAGCTTGACCCTACGGGGGGCGTGGACTGAAGCTTTCTTT
CDR3: CASSLTLRGAWTEAFF
V: TRBV5-1
J: TRBJ1-1
D: -

DNA: TGTGCCAGCAGCTCCAAGGACAGGGGTCGCGGCAATGAGCAGTTCTTC
CDR3: CASSSKDRGRGNEQFF
V: TRBV9
J: TRBJ2-1
D: TRBD1

DNA: TGTGCCAGCAGCTTAGAGGTTACGGGAGATACGCAGTATTTT
CDR3: CASSLEVTGDTQYF
V: TRBV13
J: TRBJ2-3
D: -

DNA: TGCGCCAGCAGTCAATCGGGGGCAGGTGGACCTACTGGGGCCAACGTCCTGACTTTC
CDR3: CASSQSGAGGPTGANVLTF
V: TRBV23-1
J: TRBJ2-6
D: -

DNA: TGTGCCAGCAGTCCGTCTAGCGGGAACAGCTATGAGCAGTTCTTC
CDR3: CASSPSSGNSYEQFF
V: TRBV28
J: TRBJ2-1
D: TRBD2

DNA: TGTGCCAGCAGTGAACGGGGGGGGGCCGGGACAGGGAGCAATCAGCCCCAGCATTTT
CDR3: CASSERGGAGTGSNQPQHF
V: TRBV2
J: TRBJ1-5
D: TRBD1

DNA: TGTGCCTGGAGGGAGAACAATGAGCAGTTCTTC
CDR3: CAWRENNEQFF
V: TRBV30
J: TRBJ2-1
D: -

DNA: TGTGCCAGCTCGGTGAACAGGGGGCGCGGGTATGGCTACACCTTC
CDR3: CASSVNRGRGYGYTF
V: TRBV18
J: TRBJ1-2
D: TRBD1

DNA: TGTGCCAGCTCACCAACGGGGGAGAACACTGAAGCTTTCTTT
CDR3: CASSPTGENTEAFF
V: TRBV18
J: TRBJ1-1
D: -

DNA: TGTGCCAGCAGCTTAGCGACAGGGGCTGAGACCCAGTACTTC
CDR3: CASSLATGAETQYF
V: TRBV7-9
J: TRBJ2-5
D: TRBD1

DNA: TGTGCCAACAGCCCCCGTAGGGGTCAACGGACAGATACGCAGTATTTT
CDR3: CANSPRRGQRTDTQYF
V: TRBV7-8
J: TRBJ2-3
D: -

DNA: TGTGCCAGCAGGGATGGACCTGACAGCTTGAACACTGAAGCTTTCTTT
CDR3: CASRDGPDSLNTEAFF
V: TRBV11-3
J: TRBJ1-1
D: -

DNA: TGTGCCAGCAGCAGCCTAGCGGAGAGTTACACAGATACGCAGTATTTT
CDR3: CASSSLAESYTDTQYF
V: TRBV14
J: TRBJ2-3
D: TRBD2